These T cell receptor beta chains were read from a single sample in a study of ipilimumab plus nivolumab after autologous stem cell transplantation. Repertoires were generated with immunoSEQ multiplex PCR, while TCRdb's copy carries only in-frame clones and drops some. The top ten clones hold 20% to 25% of a sample with fewer than 25,000 clones, under 75% of them seen once. Sequencing was performed on PBMCs, taken in a trial of ipilimumab plus nivolumab as post-transplant consolidation. These receptors all come from a male donor with diffuse large B-cell lymphoma. CDR3s include the opening cysteine and the closing phenylalanine or tryptophan.

j_gene: TRBJ1-2
v_gene: TRBV7-9
CDR3aa: CASSLAEGPVAYTF

j_gene: TRBJ2-2
v_gene: TRBV18
CDR3aa: CASSSAGGNTGELFF

j_gene: TRBJ2-3
v_gene: TRBV14
CDR3aa: CASSHLAGASSTDTQYF

j_gene: TRBJ1-3
v_gene: TRBV5-1
CDR3aa: CASSLESTGNTIYF

j_gene: TRBJ1-1
v_gene: TRBV2
CDR3aa: CASSPYSMNTEAFF

j_gene: TRBJ2-3
v_gene: TRBV5-4
CDR3aa: CASSPDLRGSTDTQYF

j_gene: TRBJ1-1
v_gene: TRBV21-1
CDR3aa: CASSSPRGAGTEAFF

j_gene: TRBJ2-3
v_gene: TRBV18
CDR3aa: CASSNSEDTQYF

j_gene: TRBJ2-1
v_gene: TRBV7-6
CDR3aa: CASSLAGGEQFF

j_gene: TRBJ1-1
v_gene: TRBV6-5
CDR3aa: CASTRTGLLTEAFF

j_gene: TRBJ1-5
v_gene: TRBV19
CDR3aa: CASSTGAGGNQPQHF

j_gene: TRBJ1-1
v_gene: TRBV10-2
CDR3aa: CASLQGGLGAFF

j_gene: TRBJ2-2
v_gene: TRBV10-3
CDR3aa: CAISESGKGTNTGELFF

j_gene: TRBJ1-2
v_gene: TRBV9
CDR3aa: CASSVGAEGYGYTF